The rows below give T cell receptor beta chains drawn from one sample of a study of cytomegalovirus exposure and HLA in healthy donors. The data were produced by immunoSEQ multiplex PCR, yet TCRdb's version contains in-frame clones alone and is incomplete. The table records 250,000 to 350,000 clones, 80% to 90% of them present only once. Sequenced: PBMCs. All receptors come from a man in his forties or fifties in good health and CMV-seropositive. The CDR3 runs from the conserved cysteine through the conserved F or W. The order of the fields is J gene, D gene, V gene, clone size, CDR3 protein, CDR3 DNA. A D gene is named only where the DNA matches it firmly. Size is omitted from some rows. Given values are once, few, many or a class for expanded clones.

TRBJ1-1 . TRBV7-6 . CASRFRMNTEAFF TGTGCCAGCAGGTTTCGTATGAACACTGAAGCTTTCTTT
TRBJ1-4 . TRBV6-5 . CASSPYDPEGEKLFF TGTGCCAGCAGCCCTTACGATCCGGAGGGTGAAAAACTGTTTTTT
TRBJ2-7 TRBD1 TRBV4-1 few CASSLGDRGEQYF TGCGCCAGCAGCCTAGGGGACAGGGGCGAGCAGTACTTC
TRBJ2-1 . TRBV18 . CASSPIDQNEQFF TGTGCCAGCTCACCAATAGATCAAAATGAGCAGTTCTTC
TRBJ2-1 . TRBV27 . CASSLFENYNEQFF TGTGCCAGCAGTTTATTCGAGAACTACAATGAGCAGTTCTTC
TRBJ1-1 . TRBV29-1 few CSVSTSRRRHMNTEAFF TGCAGCGTGTCCACAAGTAGGAGACGGCATATGAACACTGAAGCTTTCTTT
TRBJ2-7 TRBD2 TRBV7-9 . CASSSLGRGTGSYEQYF TGTGCCAGCAGCTCCCTCGGGAGGGGGACGGGCTCCTACGAGCAGTACTTC
TRBJ1-2 . TRBV28 . CASSFAGPLNYGYTF TGTGCCAGCAGTTTCGCGGGGCCGCTTAACTATGGCTACACCTTC
TRBJ2-3 . TRBV21-1 . CASSPWTGASDTQYF TGTGCCAGCAGCCCCTGGACAGGAGCGTCAGATACGCAGTATTTT
TRBJ1-1 . TRBV7-2 . CASSNRGGAEAFF TGTGCCAGCAGCAATCGCGGGGGAGCTGAAGCTTTCTTT
TRBJ2-7 TRBD2 TRBV7-8 . CASSLVGPGLAGGRYF TGTGCCAGCAGCCTAGTCGGCCCGGGACTAGCGGGAGGGAGGTACTTC
TRBJ1-2 . TRBV2 . CASRVTGNGYTF TGTGCCAGCAGGGTCACAGGTAACGGCTACACCTTC
TRBJ1-3 . TRBV5-4 . CASSLFSQRNTIYF TGTGCCAGCAGCTTGTTTTCTCAGAGGAACACCATATATTTT
TRBJ2-2 . TRBV19 . CASSISLANTGELFF TGTGCCAGTAGTATAAGCCTAGCGAACACCGGGGAGCTGTTTTTT
TRBJ2-7 TRBD2 TRBV5-6 . CASSLALANPNYEQYF TGTGCCAGCAGCTTAGCACTAGCGAACCCAAACTACGAGCAGTACTTC
TRBJ2-1 TRBD2 TRBV19 . CASSITAGGFYNEQFF TGTGCCAGTAGTATTACTGCGGGAGGGTTCTACAATGAGCAGTTCTTC
TRBJ2-1 . TRBV10-2 . CASSEQTLGQFF TGCGCCAGCAGTGAGCAGACTCTGGGGCAATTCTTC
TRBJ2-1 . TRBV28 few CASSLSGTYNEQFF TGTGCCAGCAGTCTCTCGGGTACCTACAATGAGCAGTTCTTC
TRBJ1-5 . TRBV6-1 few CASSEGRTAYHQPQHF TGTGCCAGCAGTGAGGGTAGGACAGCATACCATCAGCCCCAGCATTTT
TRBJ1-2 . TRBV29-1 . CSVDPRGGNYGYTF TGCAGCGTTGACCCCAGGGGTGGCAACTATGGCTACACCTTC
TRBJ1-1 TRBD1 TRBV28 . CASSLMDRGREGEAFF TGTGCCAGCAGTTTGATGGACAGGGGGCGCGAAGGTGAAGCTTTCTTT
TRBJ2-5 . TRBV7-9 . CSSSLGGSPGQETQYF TGTTCCAGCAGCTTAGGAGGGTCCCCAGGCCAAGAGACCCAGTACTTC
TRBJ2-1 TRBD1 TRBV6-5 . CASSYSGQGARNEQFF TGTGCCAGCAGTTACTCGGGACAGGGGGCACGGAATGAGCAGTTCTTC
TRBJ2-2 . TRBV7-8 . CASSLAWSQTGELFF TGTGCCAGCAGCTTAGCGTGGTCCCAGACCGGGGAGCTGTTTTTT
TRBJ2-7 TRBD1 TRBV19 . CASSPLWTGDYEQYF TGTGCCAGTAGTCCCCTCTGGACAGGGGATTACGAGCAGTACTTC
TRBJ2-5 . TRBV6-6 . CASSPNAGSQETQYF TGTGCCAGCAGTCCCAATGCGGGGAGTCAAGAGACCCAGTACTTC
TRBJ2-7 . TRBV6-5 . CASSYSSLASSYEQYF TGTGCCAGCAGTTACTCGAGCCTAGCGAGCTCCTACGAGCAGTACTTC
TRBJ1-2 . TRBV19 . CASSAIANYGYTF TGTGCCAGTAGCGCGATAGCTAACTATGGCTACACCTTC
TRBJ2-3 . TRBV2 . CASQWLQSTDTQYF TGTGCCAGCCAGTGGTTACAGAGCACAGATACGCAGTATTTT
TRBJ1-2 . TRBV5-1 . CASSSGTGYTF TGCGCCAGCAGCTCCGGGACAGGCTACACCTTC
TRBJ2-1 TRBD2 TRBV5-1 . CASSFTGGGISYNEQFF TGCGCCAGCAGCTTTACGGGAGGGGGGATATCCTACAATGAGCAGTTCTTC
TRBJ2-7 . TRBV5-1 . CASSFGGNSYEQYF TGCGCCAGCAGCTTTGGGGGGAATTCCTACGAGCAGTACTTC
TRBJ2-1 . TRBV28 . CATTESPDNEQFF TGTGCTACGACAGAATCTCCCGACAATGAGCAGTTCTTC
TRBJ1-2 . TRBV18 . CASSMYRDVGGYTF TGTGCCAGCTCCATGTACAGGGATGTAGGAGGCTACACCTTC
TRBJ2-3 TRBD1 TRBV7-6 . CASSPRYRGLDTQYF TGTGCCAGCAGCCCGCGATACAGGGGTCTAGATACGCAGTATTTT
TRBJ1-2 . TRBV4-3 once CASSQDMTGLYGYTF TGCGCCAGCAGCCAAGATATGACAGGCCTCTATGGCTACACCTTC
TRBJ2-7 . TRBV27 . CASSSDLDYEQYF TGTGCCAGCAGTTCCGATCTAGACTACGAGCAGTACTTC
TRBJ1-2 . TRBV29-1 . CSVAQGYGYTF TGCAGCGTTGCGCAGGGCTATGGCTACACCTTC
TRBJ2-3 TRBD1 TRBV19 . CASSMRGTGTDTQYF TGTGCCAGTAGCATGAGGGGGACAGGCACAGATACGCAGTATTTT
TRBJ2-5 TRBD2 TRBV5-1 . CASSLGGRGQETQYF TGCGCCAGCAGCTTGGGCGGGAGGGGGCAAGAGACCCAGTACTTC
TRBJ2-1 TRBD1 TRBV28 . CASVPPGTGSYNEQFF TGTGCCAGCGTCCCTCCCGGGACAGGCTCCTACAATGAGCAGTTCTTC
TRBJ2-7 . TRBV7-6 once CASSLVGIREGRQYF TGTGCCAGCAGCTTAGTCGGAATTCGTGAGGGAAGGCAGTACTTC
TRBJ1-4 TRBD1 TRBV5-1 . CASSRISFRDGGQALFF TGCGCCAGCAGCCGCATTTCCTTCCGGGACGGCGGACAGGCACTGTTTTTT
TRBJ2-3 TRBD2 TRBV15 . CATSRGGGTSEADTQYF TGTGCCACCAGCAGAGGGGGCGGGACTAGCGAGGCAGATACGCAGTATTTT
TRBJ1-2 . TRBV5-6 . CASSLWEMGNYGYTF TGTGCCAGCAGCTTGTGGGAGATGGGGAACTATGGCTACACCTTC
TRBJ2-1 . TRBV19 . CASSMGRGHSYNEQFF TGTGCCAGTAGTATGGGGCGGGGCCACTCCTACAATGAGCAGTTCTTC
TRBJ2-5 TRBD2 TRBV5-1 . CASSLSPSGETQYF TGCGCCAGCAGCTTGTCTCCTAGCGGGGAGACCCAGTACTTC
TRBJ1-1 TRBD1 TRBV2 once CASREMDRGWTEAFF TGTGCCAGCAGGGAAATGGACAGGGGGTGGACTGAAGCTTTCTTT
TRBJ2-6 TRBD1 TRBV19 . CASSLDRVGSGANVLTF TGTGCCAGTAGTCTGGACAGGGTAGGGTCTGGGGCCAACGTCCTGACTTTC
TRBJ2-3 TRBD2 TRBV7-3 . CASSLGGRADTQYF TGTGCCAGCAGCTTAGGCGGGAGGGCGGATACGCAGTATTTT
TRBJ2-3 TRBD2 TRBV5-4 . CASSAGLAGGTDTQYF TGTGCCAGCAGCGCCGGACTAGCGGGGGGCACAGATACGCAGTATTTT
TRBJ1-1 . TRBV4-1 . CASSLGHYRNTEAFF TGCGCCAGCAGCCTAGGACACTACCGGAACACTGAAGCTTTCTTT
TRBJ2-7 TRBD1 TRBV2 . CASSERGQGLYEQYF TGTGCCAGCAGTGAAAGGGGACAGGGCCTCTACGAGCAGTACTTC